A selection of T cell receptor beta chains follows, all from one sample in a study of T cells after yellow fever vaccination. TCRdb reprocessed the 5' RACE reads via MiXCR and lists one record per CDR3 protein. The repertoire includes some 300,000 distinct CDR3 sequences, less than 9.5% of them detected once, and about 3% sits in the top ten. The source material was CD4+ T cells sorted from PBMCs, sampled 5 days after the yellow fever booster vaccination. The source is a man younger than 35 who received the YFV17D yellow fever vaccine. The CDR3 runs from the conserved cysteine through the conserved F or W. D genes are given only for firm matches.

cdr3_aa v_call d_call
CASSLGGSWTGELFF TRBV6-2/TRBV6-3 .
CASSSYRLETQYF TRBV6-2/TRBV6-3 .
CSARGSSEKLFF TRBV20-1 .
CSASSGGFGGSSYNEQFF TRBV20-1 .
CASSPQRGGTDTQYF TRBV9 TRBD2
CASSLRQGRREQYF TRBV5-1 TRBD1
CASSLDSGDYNEQFF TRBV5-1 .
CASSPSYNEQFF TRBV7-2 .
CASSIGQGEGVTKNIQYF TRBV7-9 TRBD1
CASSQDLAPAYEQYF TRBV4-2 .
CASSRAGGQADTQYF TRBV7-2 TRBD2
CASSLRIDTGELFF TRBV7-2 .
CASSLGLAGVVDTQYF TRBV12-3/TRBV12-4 TRBD2
CASCLGGKETQYF TRBV6-6 TRBD2
CASSQVIQEQFF TRBV4-1 .
CASTLRQGTQYF TRBV28 .
CSASSLGNYGYTF TRBV20-1 .
CASSPFWGSGPSTDTQYF TRBV7-9 TRBD2
CASSLWGWTGEQFF TRBV6-2/TRBV6-3 .
CAISAREKETQYF TRBV10-3 TRBD2
CSVDVGGLREKLFF TRBV29-1 .
CASSAPGHFPSGANVLTF TRBV25-1 .
CAISESPSGVGFNF TRBV10-3 TRBD2
CASSGGTSGGATQYF TRBV2 TRBD2
CASSVLGNTIYF TRBV6-6 .
CAISEVAGGGNIQYF TRBV10-3 TRBD2
CSARDRTLGTGLTEAFF TRBV20-1 TRBD1
CASGGGLGIQYF TRBV19 .
CASSPGDRDSVTQYF TRBV7-2 TRBD1
CASGAGAGTYEQYF TRBV7-2 .
CSATGRSGFLNEQFF TRBV20-1 .
CASSFSRRGRVEQFF TRBV27 .
CASSFSRGWEQYF TRBV12-3/TRBV12-4 .
CASSLDSGLAGDTDTQYF TRBV7-2 TRBD2
CASSIDSNPLGAFF TRBV19 .
CASSSGVGPYEQYF TRBV7-2 .
CSARPPLGRNDNEQFF TRBV20-1 .
CASSPGNTGANQPQHF TRBV2 TRBD1
CSASGNTQETQYF TRBV20-1 .
CASSFSAVASGGRETQYF TRBV7-8 TRBD2
CASSWGDWSSSYEQYF TRBV12-3/TRBV12-4 .
CASSYWRGRNTDTQYF TRBV6-6 TRBD2
CASNSGLAGYNEQFF TRBV6-5 TRBD2
CASSFDWRGSQETQYF TRBV7-8 .
CASSYTGDAEAFF TRBV5-1 TRBD1
CASSFSGGPTQYF TRBV7-2 TRBD2
CAISEQGFGNQPQHF TRBV10-3 .
CASIRDMNTEAFF TRBV5-6 .
CASSLARLGANYGYTF TRBV7-9 .
CASSDQNTGELFF TRBV10-1 .
CASSNHRVPQNNQPQHF TRBV21-1 .
CASSARGRVPLGQETQYF TRBV5-8 .
CASSPRGPTTDTQYF TRBV7-2 .
CASSLETGFSEQFF TRBV7-7 TRBD1
CSARADQGETQYF TRBV20-1 .